What follows is one T cell receptor (beta chain) and its context. Its antigen is as yet unknown. This entry belongs to a study of T cell repertoires in cytomegalovirus infection. The wider study: Evidence of both CMV infection and a matching HLA type came from public TCR beta signatures.

The CDR3 is 15 amino acids. Germline V gives CDR1 MRHNA, CDR2 SNTAGT. J gave up 5 bases and V 2 bases, and 5 bases lay outside the gene matches. TCRdb itself ran the reads through MiXCR, one entry per CDR3 protein. The table lists some 400,000 distinct CDR3 sequences, around a sixth of them singletons, with roughly 8.7% in the top ten. Study-wide results and caveats: The ex vivo response was dominated by HLA-C-restricted CMV-specific TCR beta clonotypes. Cumulated frequencies of public TCR beta families served to identify carriers of CMV plus the relevant HLA.

The sequenced sample was PBMCs. This TCR was recovered from a human donor in good health (CMV status not recorded). Some clones in this sample may be carry-over from other donors' samples. The chain employs TRBV6-4 and TRBJ2-3, with 9 bases that match TRBD2. In nucleotides, the CDR3 is TGTGCCAGCAGTGACACGCGGGGGGGACGAGATACGCAGTATTTT. As protein: CASSDTRGGRDTQYF.